What follows are 26 T cell receptor beta chains derived from one specimen sequenced in a study of coeliac disease. Findings and caveats of the study: In active celiac disease, intraepithelial and lamina propria TRB and TRG repertoires were less clonal than controls.

TCRdb keeps only in-frame clones here, not all; method: immunoSEQ multiplex PCR. Of over 2,500 clones listed, nearly 55% are singletons. No cognate antigen is known for these TCRs. Sequencing was carried out using intraepithelial lymphocytes from the gut. The receptors shown here come from a man aged 45 to 65 with active celiac disease.

This chain links TRBV6-9 with TRBJ1-1; weak D call: TRBD1 (5 bases). The CDR3 consists of 16 residues. CDR1 is MNHGY and CDR2 is SVAAGI in the germline V gene. The V gene lost 1 base and the J gene lost 2 bases, with 14 bases spanning the gap. CDR3 in amino acids: CASSYLHDSRNTEAFF. In DNA form, the CDR3 reads TGTGCCAGCAGTTATTTGCACGACAGTCGTAACACTGAAGCTTTCTTT.

This clone was detected a few times. The V gene is TRBV7-9, the J gene TRBJ2-4, with a weak D call TRBD1 (6 bases). Germline CDR1 is SEHNR and CDR2 is FQNEAQ (reference sequence). This CDR3 region has 15 residues. V lost 5 bases to trimming and J lost 1 base, with 12 bases between them. CDR3 region: CASSPTQGAKNIQYF. CDR3 DNA sequence: TGTGCCAGCAGCCCCACACAGGGCGCCAAAAACATTCAGTACTTC.

The J gene is TRBJ1-4, the V gene TRBV4-2; D unresolved. The CDR3 contains 12 residues. Trimming removed 2 bases at V and 7 bases at J, with 5 bases between. Germline CDR1 and CDR2: LGHNA and YNFKEQ. The CDR3 loop is CASSQLGEKLFF. The CDR3 bases are TGTGCCAGCAGCCAACTAGGTGAAAAACTGTTTTTT.

The gene calls are TRBV7-9 and TRBJ2-1; TRBD1 agrees at 10 bases. Looked up from germline, CDR1 is SEHNR and CDR2 is FQNEAQ (reference sequence). Losses at the gene ends were 4 bases for V and 5 bases for J; bases not matched to a gene: 2. The CDR3 has 14 amino acids. As DNA, the CDR3 is TGTGCCAGCAGCTCCGGGACAGGGGACAATGAGCAGTTCTTC. Its translation: CASSSGTGDNEQFF.

This clone was counted only a few times. The chain uses TRBV9 and TRBJ2-3, with D possibly matching TRBD1 (5 bases). V lost 2 bases and J lost 4, with 17 bases in between. Looked up from germline, CDR1 is SGDLS and CDR2 is YYNGEE. There are 16 residues in the CDR3. CDR3 coding DNA: TGTGCCAGCAGCGTCTCCCCTTTTTACAGGTCAGATACGCAGTATTTT. It is translated as CASSVSPFYRSDTQYF.

This clone was found a few times. The chain links TRBV6-5 to TRBJ2-2; D may be TRBD1 (6 bases). The V end was cut by 2 bases, the J end by 6 bases, with 7 bases between. The germline CDR1 and CDR2 sequences are MNHEY and SVGAGI. The CDR3 runs to 13 residues. The CDR3 DNA follows: TGTGCCAGCAGTTACGGGGGCGCCGGGGAGCTGTTTTTT. Amino acids: CASSYGGAGELFF.

By proportion, this clone is medium-sized. The chain uses TRBV14 and TRBJ2-1, with TRBD2 identical over 10 bases. After removal of 1 base from V and 3 bases from J, the junction contained 3 bases not matched to a gene. Germline CDR1 and CDR2: SGHDN and FVKESK. CDR3 length: 16 amino acids. The CDR3 spells CASSQVGLALYNEQFF. The DNA for the CDR3 is TGTGCCAGCAGCCAAGTGGGACTAGCGCTCTACAATGAGCAGTTCTTC.

The chain employs TRBV5-1 and TRBJ2-1, with 9 bases aligning to TRBD1. V trimming: 2 bases; J trimming: 8 bases; junction bases outside the gene matches: 5. The CDR3 contains 14 residues. CDR1 and CDR2 (germline): SGHRS, YFSETQ. CDR3 residues: CASSLPQGADEQFF. The CDR3 DNA reads as TGCGCCAGCAGCTTACCACAGGGGGCGGATGAGCAGTTCTTC. Supplemented by reference TRBV5-1 and TRBJ2-1, the full variable domain reads KAGVTQTPRYLIKTRGQQVTLSCSPISGHRSVSWYQQTPGQGLQFLFEYFSETQRNKGNFPGRFSGRQFSNSRSEMNVSTLELGDSALYLCASSLPQGADEQFFGPGTRLTVL.

V is TRBV6-5 and J is TRBJ2-7; 7 bases map to TRBD2. Germline V lookup: CDR1 MNHEY, CDR2 SVGAGI. Trimming removed 1 base from V and 3 bases from J; junction bases left unmatched: 3. The CDR3 contains 14 residues. In DNA, the CDR3 is TGTGCCAGCAGTTACTTGGCGGGGGACTACGAGCAGTACTTC. It yields the protein CASSYLAGDYEQYF.

This clone appeared a few times. The rearrangement links TRBV13 to TRBJ2-7; 8 bases are shared with TRBD2. Germline V CDR1 and CDR2: PRHDT, FYEKMQ (reference sequence). The CDR3 is made up of 15 amino acids. V dropped 2 bases and J dropped 0; count of bases not matched to a gene: 3. In nucleotides, the CDR3 is TGTGCCAGCAGCTTATCGGGGGGGGGCTCCTACGAGCAGTACTTC. It specifies CASSLSGGGSYEQYF.

This clone was recorded a few times. The chain uses TRBV12-5 and TRBJ2-6, with TRBD1 identical over 9 bases. The CDR3 is 18 amino acids. CDR1 and CDR2 (germline): LGHNT, FRNRAP. V dropped 1 base and J dropped 0; count of bases not matched to a gene: 4. CDR3 DNA sequence: TGTGCTAGTGGTTTGGATACAGGGGGCCGCTCTGGGGCCAACGTCCTGACTTTC. It is translated as CASGLDTGGRSGANVLTF.

In its sample, this clone was seen once. V usage is TRBV4-1 and J usage is TRBJ2-1, with D perhaps TRBD2 (7 bases). Per the germline V gene, CDR1 is MGHRA and CDR2 is YSYEKL. CDR3 length: 15 residues. The germline V and J ends were trimmed by 1 base and 12 bases, with 19 bases remaining between them. This chain's CDR3 is CASSQGGLGGSRQFF. The CDR3 nucleotides read TGCGCCAGCAGCCAAGGAGGACTAGGGGGGAGCAGGCAGTTCTTC.

This chain connects TRBV11-3 to TRBJ2-3, with D possibly TRBD1 on 6 matching bases. The CDR3 is 18 residues long. V lost 0 bases and J 9 bases, leaving 25 bases between the germline ends. CDR1 SGHNT and CDR2 YENEEA come from the germline V gene. Written as DNA, the CDR3 is TGTGCCAGCAGCTTAGAGGAAATTGGGGGCCGGGATCTCTTGACGCAGTATTTT. It is translated as CASSLEEIGGRDLLTQYF.

This clone was detected a few times. The genes are TRBV2 and TRBJ1-4, with a possible D match to TRBD1 (6 bases). Trimming shortened V by 1 base and J by 0 bases, and 12 bases separated the two germline ends. This CDR3 spans 17 amino acids. CDR1 and CDR2 from the germline V gene are SNHLY and FYNNEI. This CDR3 reads CASSEVGGGATNEKLFF. CDR3 coding DNA: TGTGCCAGCAGTGAAGTAGGGGGGGGTGCAACTAATGAAAAACTGTTTTTT.

The table lists this clone with a few counts. This rearrangement joins TRBV30 to TRBJ1-2, with a weak D call TRBD1 (5 bases). Germline V CDR1 and CDR2: GTSNPN, SVGIG (reference sequence). CDR3 length: 15 residues. The V gene lost 8 bases and the J gene lost 4 bases, with 23 bases spanning the gap. The CDR3, as DNA: TGTGCCCATCTCACACGGCAGGGCTCGGGCTATGGCTACACCTTC. Translating gives CAHLTRQGSGYGYTF.

This sequence joins TRBV19 and TRBJ1-2; D remains unclear. Trimming took off 3 bases at V and 3 bases at J, with 11 bases between the two ends. The germline V gene encodes CDR1 LNHDA and CDR2 SQIVND (reference sequence). CDR3 length: 14 residues. The CDR3 DNA reads as TGTGCCAGTAGTATTTGGCCGGGAGACTATGGCTACACCTTC. This translates into CASSIWPGDYGYTF.

The rearrangement joins TRBV19 to TRBJ1-2; perhaps TRBD1 as D (5 bases). Trimming shortened V by 2 bases and J by 3 bases, and 10 bases separated the two germline ends. The germline V gene encodes CDR1 LNHDA and CDR2 SQIVND (reference sequence). This CDR3 spans 14 amino acids. CDR3: CASSINGRDYGYTF. CDR3 sequence (DNA): TGTGCCAGTAGTATAAATGGCAGGGACTATGGCTACACCTTC.

The rearrangement uses TRBV27 and TRBJ1-2, with 7 bases identical to TRBD1. CDR3 length: 16 residues. The V gene's germline CDR1 is MNHEY and CDR2 SMNVEV (reference sequence). With V trimmed by 5 bases and J by 1 base, 10 bases remained unmatched. The CDR3 DNA reads TGTGCCAGCAGTCGGGACAGCGAACCTCTTAACTATGGCTACACCTTC. Amino acids: CASSRDSEPLNYGYTF.

V usage is TRBV4-2 and J usage is TRBJ2-1; D unclear. Germline CDR1 LGHNA, CDR2 YNFKEQ. The CDR3 extends over 13 amino acids. V was shortened by 0 bases and J by 5 bases, with 5 bases between the two germline ends. The CDR3 sequence: CASSQETHNEQFF. CDR3 bases: TGTGCCAGCAGCCAAGAGACTCACAATGAGCAGTTCTTC.

The V gene is TRBV6-5, the J gene TRBJ2-5, with 8 nucleotides matching TRBD1. CDR1 is MNHEY and CDR2 is SVGAGI in the germline V gene. With 7 bases clipped from V and 2 bases from J, the junction kept 6 bases outside the gene matches. The CDR3 has 14 residues. The CDR3 DNA sequence: TGTGCCAGCAATAAATACAGGGGGCAAGAGACCCAGTACTTC. Its protein is CASNKYRGQETQYF.

V and J are TRBV11-3 and TRBJ2-7; TRBD2 agrees at 12 bases. The V segment lost 8 bases and the J segment 3 bases; nucleotides outside the gene matches: 20. CDR3 length: 19 amino acids. CDR1 and CDR2 (germline): SGHNT, YENEEA. CDR3 region: CASGKRDSGLAGRNYEQYV. CDR3 bases: TGTGCCAGCGGAAAACGGGACTCGGGACTAGCGGGCCGGAACTACGAGCAGTACGTC.

The sample holds a few counts of this clone. This chain links TRBV5-7 with TRBJ2-6, with TRBD1 identical over 8 bases. TRBV5-7 carries the ORF label, with uncertain function. The CDR3 length is 17 residues. J gave up 2 bases and V 4 bases, and 8 bases lay outside the gene matches. The chain's CDR3 is CASSQDRGRPGANVLTF. Written as DNA, the CDR3 is TGTGCCAGCAGCCAAGACAGGGGCCGCCCTGGGGCCAACGTCCTGACTTTC.

The chain links TRBV7-2 to TRBJ1-2; possible D gene TRBD1, 5 bases. Trimming took 1 base from V and 2 from J, leaving 11 bases between them. The CDR3 has 15 amino acids. Looked up from germline, CDR1 is SGHTA and CDR2 is FQGNSA. CDR3 DNA sequence: TGTGCCAGCAGCTTAGTATCCGACAGCAACTATGGCTACACCTTC. This translates into CASSLVSDSNYGYTF.

The chain combines TRBV19 with TRBJ2-2; 8 bases are a match to TRBD1. This CDR3 contains 14 residues. J gave up 7 bases and V 3 bases, and 4 bases lay outside the gene matches. CDR1 and CDR2 (germline): LNHDA, SQIVND (reference sequence). The CDR3 spells CASSIRDRSGELFF. The CDR3 DNA follows: TGTGCCAGTAGTATCAGGGACAGGAGCGGGGAGCTGTTTTTT.

The V and J genes are TRBV7-9 and TRBJ1-2; maybe TRBD1 (6 bases). V was cut by 5 bases and J by 3 bases, with 22 bases left in between. Germline CDR1 reads SEHNR; CDR2 reads FQNEAQ (reference sequence). This CDR3 has 17 residues. CDR3 residues: CASSRPNRDLRDYGYTF. The CDR3 DNA reads TGTGCCAGCAGCCGCCCCAACAGGGATCTTAGGGACTATGGCTACACCTTC.

This clone showed up just a few times. The chain links TRBV27 to TRBJ1-1; the match to TRBD1 covers 7 bases. Trimming at V came to 5 bases and at J to 0 bases, leaving 12 bases not matched to a gene. CDR1 is MNHEY, CDR2 SMNVEV, per germline (reference sequence). This CDR3 comprises 17 residues. Here the CDR3 reads CASSGGQTYLMNTEAFF. CDR3 in DNA: TGTGCCAGCAGTGGGGGACAGACTTATCTCATGAACACTGAAGCTTTCTTT.